One T cell receptor beta chain is described in this entry. The junction and the germline gene differ at one end; a read error may be behind it. The sample is drawn from a study of CD8 T cells in ankylosing spondylitis. The CDR3 is 11 amino acids. Germline assignment: CDR1 DFQATT and CDR2 SNEGSKA (reference sequence). Using its own MiXCR run on the 5' RACE reads, TCRdb lists one record per CDR3 protein. The sample consists of around 300,000 distinct CDR3 sequences, less than 25% of them appearing once. This chain links TRBV20-1 with TRBJ2-1, with D tentatively TRBD2 (5 bases). The origin of this receptor is a female donor with ankylosing spondylitis or in good health (not recorded which). The sample was blood, either unsorted or a sorted T cell fraction (not recorded which). CDR3 residues: CSARDGLGTLF. The CDR3 DNA reads as TGCAGTGCTAGAGACGGACTGGGTACACTCTTC.